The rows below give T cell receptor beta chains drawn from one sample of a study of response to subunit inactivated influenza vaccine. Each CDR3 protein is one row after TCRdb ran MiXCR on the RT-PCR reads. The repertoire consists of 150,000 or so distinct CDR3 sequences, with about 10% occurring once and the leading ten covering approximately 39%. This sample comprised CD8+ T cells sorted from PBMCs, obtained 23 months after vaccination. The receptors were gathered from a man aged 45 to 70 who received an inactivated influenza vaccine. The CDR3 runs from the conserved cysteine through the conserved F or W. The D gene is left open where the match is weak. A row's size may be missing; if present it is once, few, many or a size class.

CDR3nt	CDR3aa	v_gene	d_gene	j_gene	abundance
TGTGCCAGCAGCTTATTTGGGGCCAGCTCCTACAATGAGCAGTTCTTC	CASSLFGASSYNEQFF	TRBV7-3	-	TRBJ2-1	-
TGCAGTGCTAGCCTCAATGAAAAACTGTTTTTT	CSASLNEKLFF	TRBV20-1	-	TRBJ1-4	few
TGTGCCAGCAGCTCAACAGGGGCTAACTATGGCTACACCTTC	CASSSTGANYGYTF	TRBV7-2	TRBD1	TRBJ1-2	-
TGCGCCAGCAGCTTGTCCAGGAATCAAGAGACCCAGTACTTC	CASSLSRNQETQYF	TRBV5-1	-	TRBJ2-5	few
TGCAGCGGACAGGGGGCACAGCACGAGCAGTACTTC	CSGQGAQHEQYF	TRBV29-1	TRBD1	TRBJ2-7	many
TGCAGTGCGCTGACCGGGACAGGGTATGGCTACACCTTC	CSALTGTGYGYTF	TRBV20-1	TRBD1	TRBJ1-2	-
TGTGCCAGCAGCTCCGGGACAGGAGACACAGATACGCAGTATTTT	CASSSGTGDTDTQYF	TRBV13	TRBD1	TRBJ2-3	-
TGCAGCGTTTTGGGTGACGGGGAGCTGTTTTTT	CSVLGDGELFF	TRBV29-1	-	TRBJ2-2	many
TGTGCCAGCAGCTTAGGAGTGGGGGTTCGGGAGACCCAGTACTTC	CASSLGVGVRETQYF	TRBV7-8	-	TRBJ2-5	-
TGTGCCAGCAGCCTGACCAGGACGAATTACAATGAGCAGTTCTTC	CASSLTRTNYNEQFF	TRBV11-2	-	TRBJ2-1	-